This TCR beta chain was profiled in a study of T cell responses to AZD1222 COVID-19 vaccine. Here immunoSEQ multiplex PCR was the method, and the copy in TCRdb shows in-frame clones only, minus some. The table shows about 110,000 clones, with around 87% occurring only once. V was shortened by 3 bases and J by 1 base, with 6 bases between the two germline ends. Looked up from germline, CDR1 is MNHEY and CDR2 is SVGEGT. The CDR3 has 13 residues. Second-dose schedules of about 4 or about 12 weeks were combined. This clone was seen only once. This specimen consisted of peripheral blood, obtained 28 days after the second AZD1222 dose. The chain is built from TRBV6-2 or TRBV6-3 and TRBJ1-1, with D hard to call. The sequence was obtained from an adult who received the AZD1222 COVID-19 vaccine. The CDR3 nucleotides read TGTGCCAGCAGTTATAGACCGAACACTGAAGCTTTCTTT. The encoded protein is CASSYRPNTEAFF.